These 8 T cell receptor beta chains were sequenced from one sample in a study of blood T cell repertoires in COVID-19. The protocol was immunoSEQ multiplex PCR, while the TCRdb copy is restricted to in-frame clones and leaves out a portion. The data show approximately 200,000 clones, 75% to 90% seen once. The sequencing input was peripheral blood. The receptors were gathered from a man in his 70s with active or convalescent COVID-19.

The chain links TRBV3-1 (or the pseudogene TRBV3-2) to TRBJ2-3, with a possible D match to TRBD2 (6 bases). The germline gives CDR1 LGHDT, CDR2 YNNKEL (reference sequence). CDR3 length: 13 residues. Trimming left V 1 base short and J 8 bases short, with 10 bases between. The chain's CDR3 is CASSQVMGGTQYF. For the CDR3, the DNA is TGTGCCAGCAGCCAAGTCATGGGGGGTACGCAGTATTTT.

This chain joins TRBV28 and TRBJ2-1; 7 bases align to TRBD1. This CDR3 comprises 15 residues. V lost 6 bases and J lost 4; bases outside the gene matches: 9. The germline V gene has CDR1 MDHEN and CDR2 SYDVKM. CDR3 nucleotides: TGTGCCAGCAGCCTACAGGGGATTGGTTACAATGAGCAGTTCTTC. It encodes CASSLQGIGYNEQFF.

The chain recombines TRBV5-6 with TRBJ2-1; 11 bases map to TRBD1. V was clipped by 4 bases and J by 4 bases; unmatched bases: 7. The CDR3 loop spans 16 amino acids. The germline gives CDR1 SGHDT, CDR2 YYEEEE. CDR3 loop: CASSRTGTGGYNEQFF. CDR3 nucleotides: TGTGCCAGCAGCAGAACCGGGACAGGGGGGTACAATGAGCAGTTCTTC.

The chain employs TRBV28 and TRBJ1-1; no clear D gene. The CDR3 runs 14 residues. In germline, CDR1 is MDHEN, CDR2 SYDVKM. V lost 6 bases and J 4 bases, leaving 15 bases between the germline ends. The CDR3 is CASSLQPGGTEAFF. CDR3 DNA sequence: TGTGCCAGCAGCTTACAGCCGGGAGGCACTGAAGCTTTCTTT.

V is TRBV7-2 and J is TRBJ1-5, with D uncertain. The CDR3 consists of 13 residues. The V gene's germline CDR1 is SGHTA and CDR2 FQGNSA. V was trimmed by 2 bases and J by 7 bases, leaving 9 bases between them. The CDR3 reads CASSLLRMQPQHF. Here the CDR3 DNA reads TGTGCCAGCAGCTTATTGCGGATGCAGCCCCAGCATTTT.

This clone was seen a handful of times. This sequence joins TRBV19 and TRBJ1-5, with 7 bases lining up with TRBD1. Germline V lookup: CDR1 LNHDA, CDR2 SQIVND (reference sequence). Trimming at V came to 4 bases and at J to 4 bases, leaving 7 bases not matched to a gene. The CDR3 consists of 15 residues. In nucleotides, the CDR3 is TGTGCCAGTAGTACCGGGACAGCCGAGAATCAGCCCCAGCATTTT. The encoded protein is CASSTGTAENQPQHF.

J is TRBJ2-5 and V is TRBV19; possible D gene TRBD2, 5 bases. This CDR3 spans 13 amino acids. Germline assignment: CDR1 LNHDA and CDR2 SQIVND (reference sequence). V was cut by 3 bases and J by 5 bases, with 10 bases left in between. The chain's CDR3 is CASSIRGWETQYF. The DNA for the CDR3 is TGTGCCAGTAGTATTAGAGGGTGGGAGACCCAGTACTTC.

The CDR3 nucleotides read TGTGCCAGCAGCCCCCTGAGCGGGAGGGCGACGTACGAGCAGTACTTC. It translates to CASSPLSGRATYEQYF. The chain is built from TRBV11-2 and TRBJ2-7, with 10 nucleotides matching TRBD2. CDR1 is SGHAT, CDR2 FQNNGV, per germline. With V trimmed by 5 bases and J by 4 bases, 11 bases remained unmatched. The CDR3 consists of 16 residues.